This record concerns one TCR beta chain sequence. This entry comes from a study of blood T cell repertoires in COVID-19. The overall study: The study drew acute and convalescent COVID-19 samples from the United States, Italy and Spain. The analysed material was cDNA or gDNA that came from T cells, B-cell-depleted T cells, or PBMCs.

Trimming cost V 6 bases and J 2 bases; bases outside gene matches: 4. This CDR3 is built from 14 residues. CDR1 and CDR2 (germline): SNHLY, FYNNEI. Source study methods: Cell counts per sample came from amplifying reference gene primers. Using immunoSEQ multiplex PCR, the repertoire was profiled, and TCRdb retains in-frame clones only, with some absent. V and J calls plus clone size are reproduced from that table; the DNA served to infer D and trimming. The sample carries roughly 200,000 clones, around four fifths recorded once. This clonotype originated in a man in his forties with active or convalescent COVID-19. Input material: peripheral blood. This chain connects TRBV2 to TRBJ1-3; the match to TRBD1 covers 7 bases. The CDR3 nucleotides read TGTGCCAGCAGCAATACAGGGGCTGGAAACACCATATATTTT. As protein: CASSNTGAGNTIYF. Based on the CDR3 plus reference TRBV2 and TRBJ1-3, the full variable domain is EPEVTQTPSHQVTQMGQEVILRCVPISNHLYFYWYRQILGQKVEFLVSFYNNEISEKSEIFDDQFSVERPDGSNFTLKIRSTKLEDSAMYFCASSNTGAGNTIYFGEGSWLTVV.